Listed here is a single T cell receptor (beta chain). Its antigen is as yet unknown. The sample originates from a study of molecular identifiers for immune sequencing clone quantification. The authors built bulk TCR libraries by previously described methods with listed TCR primers. TCRdb ran MiXCR on the PCR reads and lists one entry per CDR3 protein. The data hold about 630,000 distinct CDR3 sequences, with about 25% observed a single time. Study-wide results and caveats: Clonotypes surpassing 20 RNA copies contained over 97% of effector molecules, versus under 1% in naive cells. Highly expanded clone sizes could be underestimated by identical TCR molecules sharing a barcode.

Input for naive CD8 libraries was 20,000 to 1,000,000 sorted cells; the RNA fraction used was 10%, 30% or 50%. Trimming shortened V by 0 bases and J by 0 bases, and 8 bases separated the two germline ends. The CDR3 is 15 residues long. Germline V gives CDR1 LGHNA, CDR2 YSLEER. The clonotype originates from a human donor in good health. Some libraries in this study had Jurkat cell RNA spiked in. V is TRBV4-3 and J is TRBJ2-5; D is unclear. The sequenced sample consisted of naive CD8+ T cells from blood, with Jurkat cell RNA spiked in. Subset here: FACS-sorted CD8+CD4-CCR7+CD45RA+ naive T cells. CDR3 region: CASSQEYANQETQYF. CDR3 DNA: TGCGCCAGCAGCCAAGAGTACGCGAACCAAGAGACCCAGTACTTC.